This record concerns one TCR beta chain sequence. What it binds is unknown. This sample is drawn from a study of response to subunit inactivated influenza vaccine. Broader study findings: Every seasonal influenza vaccination brings in few new T cells, the authors suggested.

TCRdb fed the RT-PCR reads into MiXCR, producing one record per CDR3 protein. In the table there are roughly 570,000 distinct CDR3 sequences, about 15% of which are singletons. V shed 0 bases and J 6 bases; nucleotides not matched to a gene: 9. This CDR3 has 16 amino acids. Germline assignment: CDR1 SQVTM and CDR2 ANQGSEA. This chain joins TRBV29-1 and TRBJ1-4, with 8 bases aligning to TRBD1. Sequences were derived from PBMCs from blood, sampled 11 to 12 days after vaccination. The clonotype was recovered from a man aged 45-65 years who received an inactivated influenza vaccine. The CDR3 is CSVEDLIGTGYEKLFF. CDR3 DNA sequence: TGCAGCGTTGAAGATTTGATCGGGACAGGATATGAAAAACTGTTTTTT.